A selection of T cell receptor beta chains follows, all from one sample in a study of a mutant IDH1 vaccine in newly diagnosed glioma. This table comes from immunoSEQ multiplex PCR, and its TCRdb copy is limited to in-frame clones, with some not included. The sample yields tens of thousands of clones, approximately 78% seen once. Their specific antigens are unknown. This material consisted of PBMCs, taken from a glioma patient whose treatment included an IDH1 peptide vaccine. Receptors were obtained from a woman between 40 and 55 years old with glioma. Some clones in this sample may be carry-over from other donors' samples. Each CDR3 is given with its conserved first and last residue. D genes are given only for firm matches. Only some rows state a clone size, as once, few, many or a class for expanded clones.

CDR3nt	CDR3aa	v_gene	d_gene	abundance	j_gene
TGTGCCAGCAGCTTAGTGGGGACAGTTTCTGGAAACACCATATATTTT	CASSLVGTVSGNTIYF	TRBV11-2	TRBD1	-	TRBJ1-3
TGTGCCAGCAGCTTAGTGCAGGGAATTACTCCACAAAAACTGTTTTTT	CASSLVQGITPQKLFF	TRBV7-8	-	-	TRBJ1-4
TGTGCCAGCAGCTTAAGTGGAGGAACCTACGAGCAGTACTTC	CASSLSGGTYEQYF	TRBV7-6	-	-	TRBJ2-7
TGCGCCAGCAGCCAAGTTATAAGCCAGGGGTCCTACTACAATGAGCAGTTCTTC	CASSQVISQGSYYNEQFF	TRBV4-1	-	-	TRBJ2-1
TGCGCCAGCAGCCCCGCGGGCGGTCACGAGCAGTACTTC	CASSPAGGHEQYF	TRBV5-1	-	-	TRBJ2-7
TGTGCCAGCAGTTACACCGGACAGGGGGGGAATGAGCAGTTCTTC	CASSYTGQGGNEQFF	TRBV6-6	TRBD1	few	TRBJ2-1
TGTGCCAGCAGCTTGGGGCCGAGCTCCTACGAGCAGTACTTC	CASSLGPSSYEQYF	TRBV5-5	-	-	TRBJ2-7
TGCGCCAGCAGCCCCCGCGGAGGTGAAGGCACTGAAGCTTTCTTT	CASSPRGGEGTEAFF	TRBV5-1	-	few	TRBJ1-1
TGCGCCAGCAGCTGGGAAGGATTTCGGGAGACCCAGTACTTC	CASSWEGFRETQYF	TRBV5-1	-	-	TRBJ2-5
TGTGCTAGTGGTTTGGGGGACAGGATCACAGATACGCAGTATTTT	CASGLGDRITDTQYF	TRBV12-5	TRBD1	-	TRBJ2-3
TGTGCCAGCAGTTCGACAGGGGGCCTGAGGGAGCAGTACTTC	CASSSTGGLREQYF	TRBV27	TRBD1	-	TRBJ2-7
TGTGCCAGTAGTTGGGACAGCCTTCGCGAGCAGTACTTC	CASSWDSLREQYF	TRBV19	TRBD1	once	TRBJ2-7
TGTGCCAGCAGTTTCCGACAGGGCTTAGGGGCCTATAATTCACCCCTCCACTTT	CASSFRQGLGAYNSPLHF	TRBV27	TRBD1	-	TRBJ1-6
TGTGCCAGCAGCTTGGCCGAAAGGGGTGCTCAGCCCCAGCATTTT	CASSLAERGAQPQHF	TRBV5-6	-	-	TRBJ1-5
TGCGCCAGCAGCCCAACCAGGGGGCTCGGGGCCAACGTCCTGACTTTC	CASSPTRGLGANVLTF	TRBV5-1	TRBD1	-	TRBJ2-6
TGTGCCAGCAGCTTCGCCGGACGGTCTAGCTGGAATGAGCAGTTCTTC	CASSFAGRSSWNEQFF	TRBV11-2	-	-	TRBJ2-1
TGTGCCAGCAGCTTGGAGGACAGGAACACCGGGGAGCTGTTTTTT	CASSLEDRNTGELFF	TRBV5-4	-	-	TRBJ2-2
TGTGCCAGCAGCATAACAGGGACGAGGGGAAACACCATATATTTT	CASSITGTRGNTIYF	TRBV5-5	-	-	TRBJ1-3
TGCGCCAGCAGCTTGGGAGGTGCGGGGGGCCAAGAGACCCAGTACTTC	CASSLGGAGGQETQYF	TRBV5-1	TRBD2	-	TRBJ2-5
TGTGCCAGCAGTTTGAGGACTAGTGGGAAACAGTACTTC	CASSLRTSGKQYF	TRBV27	TRBD2	-	TRBJ2-7
TGTGCCAGCAGCTACTCTCACAGGGGACACTACGAGCAGTACTTC	CASSYSHRGHYEQYF	TRBV6-5	TRBD1	-	TRBJ2-7
TGTGCCAGCAGCCACCGAGGGGTGCAAGGCGAGCAGTACTTC	CASSHRGVQGEQYF	TRBV7-2	-	-	TRBJ2-7
TGCGCCAGCGGCTCGACTAGGGGGAAGTACGAGCAGTACTTC	CASGSTRGKYEQYF	TRBV4-1	-	-	TRBJ2-7
TGTGCCAGCAGCTTATCCAACTATGGCTACACCTTC	CASSLSNYGYTF	TRBV7-2	-	-	TRBJ1-2
TGCGCCAGCACTAAAGGAACAGGGGTATTGAACACTGAAGCTTTCTTT	CASTKGTGVLNTEAFF	TRBV5-1	TRBD1	-	TRBJ1-1
TGCGCCAGCAGCTACCGCACAGATACGCAGTATTTT	CASSYRTDTQYF	TRBV5-1	-	-	TRBJ2-3
TGTGCCAGCAGCTTAGAGGCGGGCGCCGATCAGCCCCAGCATTTT	CASSLEAGADQPQHF	TRBV7-6	-	-	TRBJ1-5
TGTGCCAGCAGCTTATTACAGAATCAAGAGACCCAGTACTTC	CASSLLQNQETQYF	TRBV5-5	-	-	TRBJ2-5
TGTGCCAGCAGCTTGGGTCGAGGGGGTCGGCTCGCCTACGAGCAGTACTTC	CASSLGRGGRLAYEQYF	TRBV7-9	-	-	TRBJ2-7
TGCGCCAGCAGCCCCCTGGGGCAGGGGAGAGGCTACACCTTC	CASSPLGQGRGYTF	TRBV4-1	-	-	TRBJ1-2
TGTGCCAGCGGGGACAGGGGCTACACCGGGGAGCTGTTTTTT	CASGDRGYTGELFF	TRBV7-9	TRBD1	-	TRBJ2-2
TGTGCCAGCAGCCCCCAGGTTGAGGGTGAGCAGTACTTC	CASSPQVEGEQYF	TRBV2	-	-	TRBJ2-7
TGCGCCAGCAGTGATATCGGTAGTGATGGCTACACCTTC	CASSDIGSDGYTF	TRBV10-2	-	-	TRBJ1-2
TGTGCCGAACAGACGCTCCCTGAGACCCAGTACTTC	CAEQTLPETQYF	TRBV5-3	-	-	TRBJ2-5
TGTGCCATCAGTGCTTCTGGGGGGTCGGGCGAGCAGTACTTC	CAISASGGSGEQYF	TRBV10-3	-	-	TRBJ2-7